This T cell receptor beta chain was retrieved from a study of cytomegalovirus exposure and HLA in healthy donors. Study outcomes and limitations: Later analysis placed DRB1 highest and HLA-C lowest in TCR association rates, which differed by HLA locus.

PCR amplification relied on 60 Vbeta primers (plus 13 Jbeta primers). The table came from immunoSEQ multiplex PCR; TCRdb's copy has only in-frame clones and leaves some out. The table lists over 150,000 clones, under 70% of them singletons. Details on this clone: Its antigen is unknown. Other DNA sequences in the sample encode the same CDR3.

The CDR3 length is 13 residues. In germline, CDR1 is SGHDT, CDR2 YYEEEE. The V and J ends lost 4 bases and 2 bases respectively, with 9 bases between them. This clonotype originated in a woman aged 40 to 55 in good health and CMV-seropositive. The chain joins TRBV5-6 to TRBJ1-2; D is perhaps TRBD1 (5 bases). The sequenced sample was PBMCs. The CDR3 reads CASSSSGNYGYTF. DNA of the CDR3: TGTGCCAGCAGCAGTTCAGGGAACTATGGCTACACCTTC.